This TCR beta chain was found in a study of CD8+ T cells in alopecia areata. General study findings and limits: Shared TCR sequences were less clear between patients than in mice, possibly partly from HLA diversity.

Lesional scalp punch biopsies and peripheral blood were collected from alopecia areata patients. Separation by sorting yielded CD4+ and CD8+ T cells from PBMCs. V gave up 4 bases and J gave up 4 bases, with 7 bases separating them. CDR3 length: 12 residues. CDR1 and CDR2 from the germline V gene are MDHEN and SYDVKM. This clone was seen a few times. The antigen is unknown. Extracted from the samples, RNA was reverse transcribed into cDNA to serve as the sequencing template. Profiling relied on immunoSEQ multiplex PCR, and the TCRdb table lists in-frame clones only, not all of them. In the table there are around 120,000 clones, under 40% of which are singletons.

Sample: CD4+ T cells sorted from blood. The sequence derives from a human donor with alopecia areata. This chain joins TRBV28 and TRBJ1-1; D may be TRBD1 (5 bases). The CDR3 protein is CASSSGGTEAFF. The CDR3 nucleotides read TGTGCCAGCAGTTCCGGGGGCACTGAAGCTTTCTTT.